A single TCR beta chain is shown here with its context. Its matching antigen is unknown. The data are from a study of identical twins. Notes on the study in general: There were fewer insertions in abundant cord blood beta clonotypes, but memory repertoires showed no such pattern. Where beta out-of-frame sequences were concerned, excess twin sharing was weaker.

Through template switching, a universal primer site was introduced, and the cDNA contained unique molecular identifiers. MiXCR was run by TCRdb on the 5' RACE reads, yielding one entry per CDR3 protein. The sample shows about 690,000 distinct CDR3 sequences, 5.5% to 6.5% of them seen only once. The CDR3 has 17 residues. V shed 3 bases and J shed 1 base, with 15 bases lying between them. Per the germline V gene, CDR1 is LGHNA and CDR2 is YNFKEQ. The clonotype was recovered from a young man in good health. The V gene is TRBV4-2, the J gene TRBJ2-2; a weak D match, TRBD2 (5 bases). Sequencing was done on a sample of naive T cells sorted from blood. CDR3 sequence: CASSQNNGLLNTGELFF. CDR3 DNA sequence: TGTGCCAGCAGCCAGAATAACGGACTGTTGAACACCGGGGAGCTGTTTTTT.